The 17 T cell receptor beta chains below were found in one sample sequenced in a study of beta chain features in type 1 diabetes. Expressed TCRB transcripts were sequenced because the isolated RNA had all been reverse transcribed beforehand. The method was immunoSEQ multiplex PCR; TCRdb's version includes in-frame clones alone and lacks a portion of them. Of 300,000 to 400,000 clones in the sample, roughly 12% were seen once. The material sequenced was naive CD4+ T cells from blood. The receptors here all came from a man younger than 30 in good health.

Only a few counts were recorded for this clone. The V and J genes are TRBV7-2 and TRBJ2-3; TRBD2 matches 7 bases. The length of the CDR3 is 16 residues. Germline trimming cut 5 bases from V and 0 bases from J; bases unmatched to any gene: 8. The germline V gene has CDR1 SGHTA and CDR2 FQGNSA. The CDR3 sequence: CASSLRLGGSTDTQYF. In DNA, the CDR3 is TGTGCCAGCAGCCTCCGTTTGGGAGGGAGCACAGATACGCAGTATTTT.

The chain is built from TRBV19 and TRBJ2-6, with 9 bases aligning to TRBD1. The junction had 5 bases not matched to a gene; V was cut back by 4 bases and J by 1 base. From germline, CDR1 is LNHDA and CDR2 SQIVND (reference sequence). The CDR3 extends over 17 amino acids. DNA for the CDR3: TGTGCCAGTAGTACCGGGACAGGGCGTTCTGGGGCCAACGTCCTGACTTTC. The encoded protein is CASSTGTGRSGANVLTF. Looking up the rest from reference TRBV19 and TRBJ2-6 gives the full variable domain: DGGITQSPKYLFRKEGQNVTLSCEQNLNHDAMYWYRQDPGQGLRLIYYSQIVNDFQKGDIAEGYSVSREKKESFPLTVTSAQKNPTAFYLCASSTGTGRSGANVLTFGAGSRLTVL.

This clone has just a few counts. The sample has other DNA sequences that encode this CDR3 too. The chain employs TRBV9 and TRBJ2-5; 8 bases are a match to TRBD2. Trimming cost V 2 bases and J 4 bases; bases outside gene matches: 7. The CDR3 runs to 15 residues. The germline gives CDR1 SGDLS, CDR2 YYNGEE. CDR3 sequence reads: CASSVGAGAGETQYF. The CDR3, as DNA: TGTGCCAGCAGCGTTGGAGCGGGAGCAGGAGAGACCCAGTACTTC.

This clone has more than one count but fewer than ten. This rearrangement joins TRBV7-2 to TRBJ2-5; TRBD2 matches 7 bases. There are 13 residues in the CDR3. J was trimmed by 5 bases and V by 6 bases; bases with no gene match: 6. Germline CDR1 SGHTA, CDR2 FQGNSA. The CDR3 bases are TGTGCCAGCAGACTAAGCGGGACGGAGACCCAGTACTTC. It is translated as CASRLSGTETQYF.

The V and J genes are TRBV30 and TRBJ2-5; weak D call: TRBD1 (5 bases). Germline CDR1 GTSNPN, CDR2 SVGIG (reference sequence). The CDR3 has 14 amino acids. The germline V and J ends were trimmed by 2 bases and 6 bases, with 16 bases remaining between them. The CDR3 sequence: CAWSRRVGRQTQYF. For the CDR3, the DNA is TGTGCCTGGAGTCGCAGGGTGGGCAGACAGACCCAGTACTTC.

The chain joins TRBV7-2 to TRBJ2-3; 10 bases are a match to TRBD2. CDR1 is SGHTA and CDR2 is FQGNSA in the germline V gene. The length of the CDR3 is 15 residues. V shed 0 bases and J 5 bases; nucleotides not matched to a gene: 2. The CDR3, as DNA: TGTGCCAGCAGCTTAGCAACTAGCGGGAAAGATACGCAGTATTTT. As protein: CASSLATSGKDTQYF.

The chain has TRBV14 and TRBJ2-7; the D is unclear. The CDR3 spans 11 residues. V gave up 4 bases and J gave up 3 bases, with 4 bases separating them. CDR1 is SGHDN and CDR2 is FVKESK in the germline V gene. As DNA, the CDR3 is TGTGCCAGCAGCCCCATCTACGAGCAGTACTTC. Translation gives CASSPIYEQYF.

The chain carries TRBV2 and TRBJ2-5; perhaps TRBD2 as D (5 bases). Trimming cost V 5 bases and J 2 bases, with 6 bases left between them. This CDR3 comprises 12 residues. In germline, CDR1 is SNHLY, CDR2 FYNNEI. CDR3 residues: CASSTRQETQYF. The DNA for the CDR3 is TGTGCCAGCAGTACTAGACAAGAGACCCAGTACTTC.

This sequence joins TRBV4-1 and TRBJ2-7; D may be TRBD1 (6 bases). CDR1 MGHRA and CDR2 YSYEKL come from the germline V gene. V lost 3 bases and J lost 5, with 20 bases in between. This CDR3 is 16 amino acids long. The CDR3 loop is CASSQGAGRTLNEQYF. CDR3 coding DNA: TGCGCCAGCAGCCAGGGGGCGGGCAGGACCCTCAACGAGCAGTACTTC.

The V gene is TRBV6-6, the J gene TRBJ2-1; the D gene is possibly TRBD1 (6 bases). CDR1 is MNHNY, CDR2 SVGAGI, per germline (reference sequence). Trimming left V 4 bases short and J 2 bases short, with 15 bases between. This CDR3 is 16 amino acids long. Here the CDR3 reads CASSSRGGFTYNEQFF. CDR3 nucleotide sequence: TGTGCCAGCAGTTCCCGTGGGGGCTTTACCTACAATGAGCAGTTCTTC.

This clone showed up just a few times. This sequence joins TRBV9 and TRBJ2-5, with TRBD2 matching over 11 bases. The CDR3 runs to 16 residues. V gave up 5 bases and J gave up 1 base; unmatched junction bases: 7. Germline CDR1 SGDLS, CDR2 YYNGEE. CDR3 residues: CASSYGSGGAQETQYF. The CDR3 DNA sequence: TGTGCCAGCAGTTATGGTAGCGGGGGGGCCCAAGAGACCCAGTACTTC.

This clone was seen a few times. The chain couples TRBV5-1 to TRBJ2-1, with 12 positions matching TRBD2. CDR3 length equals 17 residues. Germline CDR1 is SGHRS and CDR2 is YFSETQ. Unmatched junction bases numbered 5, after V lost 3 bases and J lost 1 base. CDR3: CASSSGLAGLSYNEQFF. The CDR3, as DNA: TGCGCCAGCAGCTCGGGACTAGCGGGCTTATCCTACAATGAGCAGTTCTTC.

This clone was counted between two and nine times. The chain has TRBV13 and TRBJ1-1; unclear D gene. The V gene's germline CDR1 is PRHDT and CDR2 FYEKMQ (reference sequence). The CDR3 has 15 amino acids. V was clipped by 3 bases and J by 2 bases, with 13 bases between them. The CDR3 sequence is CASSFEVRGNTEAFF. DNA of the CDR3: TGTGCCAGCAGCTTCGAAGTCCGGGGAAACACTGAAGCTTTCTTT.

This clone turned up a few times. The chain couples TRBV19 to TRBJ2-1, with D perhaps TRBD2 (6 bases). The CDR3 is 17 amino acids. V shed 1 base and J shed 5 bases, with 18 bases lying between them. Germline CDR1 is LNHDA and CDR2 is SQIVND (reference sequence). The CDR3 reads CASSIGSGELANNEQFF. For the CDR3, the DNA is TGTGCCAGTAGTATAGGATCGGGGGAGCTGGCGAACAATGAGCAGTTCTTC.

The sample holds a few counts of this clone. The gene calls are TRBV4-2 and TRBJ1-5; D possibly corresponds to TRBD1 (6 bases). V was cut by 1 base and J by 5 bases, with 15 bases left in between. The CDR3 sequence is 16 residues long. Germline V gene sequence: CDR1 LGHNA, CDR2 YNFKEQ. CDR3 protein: CASSQGVDRFDQPQHF. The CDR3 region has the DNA TGTGCCAGCAGCCAAGGGGTGGACAGATTTGATCAGCCCCAGCATTTT.

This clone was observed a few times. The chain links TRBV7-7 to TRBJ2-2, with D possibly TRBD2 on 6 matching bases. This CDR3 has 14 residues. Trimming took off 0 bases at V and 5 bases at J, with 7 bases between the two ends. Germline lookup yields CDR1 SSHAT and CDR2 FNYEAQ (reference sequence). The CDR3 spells CASSLAGGTGELFF. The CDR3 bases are TGTGCCAGCAGCTTAGCGGGGGGTACCGGGGAGCTGTTTTTT.

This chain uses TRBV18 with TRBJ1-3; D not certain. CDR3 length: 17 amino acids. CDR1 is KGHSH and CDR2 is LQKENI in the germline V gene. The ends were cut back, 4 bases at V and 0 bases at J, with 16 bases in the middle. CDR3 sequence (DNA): TGTGCCAGCTCACTCCTAAGTGAGGTGGACTCTGGAAACACCATATATTTT. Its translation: CASSLLSEVDSGNTIYF. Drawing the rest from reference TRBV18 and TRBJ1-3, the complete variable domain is NAGVMQNPRHLVRRRGQEARLRCSPMKGHSHVYWYRQLPEEGLKFMVYLQKENIIDESGMPKERFSAEFPKEGPSILRIQQVVRGDSAAYFCASSLLSEVDSGNTIYFGEGSWLTVV.